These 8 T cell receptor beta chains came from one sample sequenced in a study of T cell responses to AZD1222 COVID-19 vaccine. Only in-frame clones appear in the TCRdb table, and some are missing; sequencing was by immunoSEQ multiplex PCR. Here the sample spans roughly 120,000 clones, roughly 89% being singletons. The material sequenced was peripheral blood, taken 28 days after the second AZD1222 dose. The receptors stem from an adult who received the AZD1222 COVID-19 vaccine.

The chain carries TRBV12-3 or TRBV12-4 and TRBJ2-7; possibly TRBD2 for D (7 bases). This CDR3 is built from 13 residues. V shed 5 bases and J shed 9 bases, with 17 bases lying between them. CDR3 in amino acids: CASSRGGLRAQYF. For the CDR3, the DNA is TGTGCCAGCAGTAGGGGGGGACTACGTGCGCAGTACTTC.

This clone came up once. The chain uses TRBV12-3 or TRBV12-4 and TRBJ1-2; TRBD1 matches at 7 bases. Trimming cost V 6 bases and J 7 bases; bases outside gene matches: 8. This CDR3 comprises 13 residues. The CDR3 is CASRKQGLGGYTF. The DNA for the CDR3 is TGTGCCAGCAGAAAACAGGGGTTGGGTGGCTACACCTTC.

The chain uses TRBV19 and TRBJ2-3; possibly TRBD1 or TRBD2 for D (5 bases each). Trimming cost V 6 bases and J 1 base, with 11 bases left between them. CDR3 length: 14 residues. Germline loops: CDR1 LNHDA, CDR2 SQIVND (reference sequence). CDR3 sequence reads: CASSLLGGTDTQYF. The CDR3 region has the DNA TGTGCCAGTAGCCTCCTGGGGGGCACAGATACGCAGTATTTT.

CDR3 protein: CASSQDRGGRSSNQPQHF. DNA for the CDR3: TGCGCCAGCAGCCAAGATCGCGGGGGGCGGTCAAGCAATCAGCCCCAGCATTTT. The chain is built from TRBV4-1 and TRBJ1-5; tentative D call: TRBD1 (6 bases). V was shortened by 0 bases and J by 1 base, with 16 bases between the two germline ends. Germline lookup yields CDR1 MGHRA and CDR2 YSYEKL. The CDR3 runs 18 residues.

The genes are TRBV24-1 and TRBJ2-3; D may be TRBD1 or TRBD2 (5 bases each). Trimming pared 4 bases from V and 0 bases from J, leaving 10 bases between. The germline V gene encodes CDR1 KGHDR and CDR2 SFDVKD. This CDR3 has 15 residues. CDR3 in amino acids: CATSEERDSTDTQYF. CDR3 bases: TGTGCCACCAGTGAAGAAAGGGACAGCACAGATACGCAGTATTTT.

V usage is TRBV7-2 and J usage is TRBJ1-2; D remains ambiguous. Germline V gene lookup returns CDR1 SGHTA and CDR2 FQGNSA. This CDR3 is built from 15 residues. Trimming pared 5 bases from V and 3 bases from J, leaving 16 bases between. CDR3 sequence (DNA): TGTGCCAGCAGCCCAACAAGTAACATTGACTATGGCTACACCTTC. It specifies CASSPTSNIDYGYTF.

The CDR3, as DNA: TGCGCCAGCAGTGAGGGGACAGGGGATGTACGGCAGTACTTC. Protein sequence: CASSEGTGDVRQYF. The rearrangement joins TRBV10-1 to TRBJ2-7, with 10 bases fitting TRBD1. V gave up 2 bases and J gave up 9 bases; unmatched junction bases: 7. This CDR3 region has 14 residues. Germline CDR1 and CDR2: WNHNN and SYGVQD (reference sequence).

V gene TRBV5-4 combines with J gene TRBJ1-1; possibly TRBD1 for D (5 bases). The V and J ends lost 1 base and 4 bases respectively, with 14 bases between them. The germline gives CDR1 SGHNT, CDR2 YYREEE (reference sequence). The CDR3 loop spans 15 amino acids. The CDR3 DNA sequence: TGTGCCAGCAGCTTGACCCGGGGGTTCGTCACTGAAGCTTTCTTT. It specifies CASSLTRGFVTEAFF.